This TCR beta chain was found in a study of human T cells and chemical hapten exposure. Study results and caveats: Versus controls, significantly more large CDR3 similarity clusters arose from expanded TCRs. TCRs exceeding a frequency of 1 in 1000 stayed unchanged under DPC sensitization.

V lost 0 bases and J lost 7, with 8 bases in between. The CDR3 covers 13 residues. Germline lookup yields CDR1 SGHTS and CDR2 YDEGEE. Time point here: patch test 3, about 24 weeks after DPC sensitization. Treatment in this sample: therapeutic diphenylcyclopropenone sensitization with weekly scalp DPC. In the source study's methods: Counting gave a median of around 100,000 TCRs per sample, with values ranging from about 23,224 to 690,600. TCRdb fed the RACE reads into MiXCR, producing one record per CDR3 protein. TCRdb's processing, not the study's, gives the V and J calls here. The table shows about 200,000 distinct CDR3 sequences, with under 25% occurring only once. This clonotype was counted a single time. What it binds is unknown.

The material was whole blood, obtained in connection with sensitization to the hapten diphenylcyclopropenone (DPC). This TCR was recovered from a woman aged 40 to 49 with alopecia areata. Some clones in this sample may be carry-over from other donors' samples. This rearrangement joins TRBV5-8 to TRBJ2-1; D tentatively fits TRBD1 or TRBD2 (5 bases each). CDR3 in amino acids: CASSLERGNEQFF. The CDR3 DNA reads as TGTGCCAGCAGCTTGGAGAGGGGTAATGAGCAGTTCTTC.